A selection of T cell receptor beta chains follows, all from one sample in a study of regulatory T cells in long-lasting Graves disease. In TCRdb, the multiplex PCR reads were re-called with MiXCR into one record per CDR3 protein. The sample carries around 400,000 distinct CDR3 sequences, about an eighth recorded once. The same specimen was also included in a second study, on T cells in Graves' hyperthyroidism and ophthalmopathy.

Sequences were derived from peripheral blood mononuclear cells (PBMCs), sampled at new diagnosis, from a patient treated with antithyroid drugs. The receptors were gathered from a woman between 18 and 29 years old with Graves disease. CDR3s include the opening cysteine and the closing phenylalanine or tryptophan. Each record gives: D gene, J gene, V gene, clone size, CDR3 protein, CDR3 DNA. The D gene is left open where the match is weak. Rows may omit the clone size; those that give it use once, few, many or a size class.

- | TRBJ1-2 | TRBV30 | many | CAWSGSAYGYTF | TGTGCCTGGAGTGGGTCAGCCTATGGCTACACCTTC
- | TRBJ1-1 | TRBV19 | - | CASSSLQWRTEAFF | TGTGCCAGTAGTTCCCTCCAATGGAGAACTGAAGCTTTCTTT
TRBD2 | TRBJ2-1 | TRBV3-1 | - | CASSLPSGGGEQFF | TGTGCCAGCAGCCTGCCTAGCGGGGGGGGTGAGCAGTTCTTC
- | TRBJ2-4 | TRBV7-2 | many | CASSLAPYRVVREKNIQYF | TGTGCCAGCAGCTTAGCGCCATATCGGGTTGTCAGGGAAAAAAACATTCAGTACTTC
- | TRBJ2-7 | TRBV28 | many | CASSPSDPTHYEQYF | TGTGCCAGCAGTCCCTCGGACCCAACGCACTACGAGCAGTACTTC
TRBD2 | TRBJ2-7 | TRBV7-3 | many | CASSKASGSTYEQYF | TGTGCCAGCAGCAAAGCTAGCGGGAGTACCTACGAGCAGTACTTC
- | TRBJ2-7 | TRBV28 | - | CASSLAQIHEQYF | TGTGCCAGCAGTTTGGCACAAATCCACGAGCAGTACTTC
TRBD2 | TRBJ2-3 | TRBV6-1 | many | CASREGGISTDTQYF | TGTGCCAGCCGAGAGGGAGGGATTAGCACAGATACGCAGTATTTT
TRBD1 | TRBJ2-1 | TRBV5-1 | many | CASSLQGSSYNEQFF | TGTGCCAGCAGTCTACAGGGGAGCTCCTACAATGAGCAGTTCTTC
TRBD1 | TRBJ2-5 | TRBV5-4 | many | CASSFGTGGVSETQYF | TGTGCCAGCAGCTTTGGTACAGGGGGCGTTTCGGAGACCCAGTACTTC
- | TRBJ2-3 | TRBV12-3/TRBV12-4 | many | CASKLGRGGSTDTQYF | TGTGCCAGCAAACTAGGCAGGGGGGGAAGCACAGATACGCAGTATTTT
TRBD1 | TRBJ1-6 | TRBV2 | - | CASSQETGLGPLHF | TGTGCCAGCAGTCAGGAGACAGGGCTCGGACCCCTCCACTTT
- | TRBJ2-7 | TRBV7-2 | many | CASSLALGSSYEQYF | TGTGCCAGCAGCTTAGCACTCGGAAGCTCCTACGAGCAGTACTTC
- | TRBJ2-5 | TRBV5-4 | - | CAWVGRKQETQYF | TGTGCCTGGGTGGGACGGAAACAAGAGACCCAGTACTTC
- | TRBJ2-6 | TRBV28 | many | CASREGSGANVLTF | TGTGCCAGCAGGGAAGGCTCTGGGGCCAACGTCCTGACTTTC
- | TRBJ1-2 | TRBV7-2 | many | CASSPAPTDWIYGYTF | TGTGCCAGCAGCCCCGCACCGACAGATTGGATTTATGGCTACACCTTC
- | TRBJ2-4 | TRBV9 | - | CASSAPKYF | TGTGCCAGCAGCGCCCCGAAGTACTTC
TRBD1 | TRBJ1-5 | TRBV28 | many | CASSRRDRGLSNQPQHF | TGTGCCAGCAGTAGACGAGACAGGGGACTTAGCAATCAGCCCCAGCATTTT
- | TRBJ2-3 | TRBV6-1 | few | CASSRTGTYLTDTQYF | TGTGCCAGCAGTAGGACCGGGACATACCTCACAGATACGCAGTATTTT
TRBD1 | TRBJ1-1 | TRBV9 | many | CASSLMGGGLGTEAFF | TGTGCCAGCTCACTCATGGGAGGGGGCCTGGGCACTGAAGCTTTCTTT
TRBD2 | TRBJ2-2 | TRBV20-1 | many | CSASAGGPTGELFF | TGCAGTGCTTCAGCGGGAGGGCCGACCGGGGAGCTGTTTTTT
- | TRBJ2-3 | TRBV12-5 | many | CASGVDSTGTDTQYF | TGTGCTAGTGGTGTGGACTCGACAGGCACAGATACGCAGTATTTT
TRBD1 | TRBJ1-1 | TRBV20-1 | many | CSAKRRRQGGAFF | TGCAGTGCTAAAAGAAGACGACAGGGAGGAGCTTTCTTT
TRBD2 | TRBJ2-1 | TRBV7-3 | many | CASSQGTSGGSEQFF | TGTGCCAGCAGCCAAGGGACTAGCGGGGGGTCTGAGCAGTTCTTC
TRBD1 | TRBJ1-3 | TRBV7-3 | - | CASSSTGNPGNTIYF | TGTGCCAGCAGCTCGACAGGGAATCCTGGAAACACCATATATTTT
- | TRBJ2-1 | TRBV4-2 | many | CASSQEDYNEQFF | TGTGCCAGCAGCCAAGAGGATTACAATGAGCAGTTCTTC
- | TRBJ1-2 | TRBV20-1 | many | CSAIGRQVLKYGYTF | TGCAGTGCCATCGGGCGGCAGGTGTTAAAATATGGCTACACCTTC
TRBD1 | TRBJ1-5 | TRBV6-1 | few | CASRADRGDQPQHF | TGTGCCAGCAGAGCCGACAGGGGTGATCAGCCCCAGCATTTT
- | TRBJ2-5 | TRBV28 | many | CASSLWARAETQYF | TGTGCCAGCAGTTTATGGGCGAGGGCAGAGACCCAGTACTTC
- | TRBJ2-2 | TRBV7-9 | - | CASSSSTGYTGELFF | TGTGCCAGCAGCTCGTCGACAGGTTACACCGGGGAGCTGTTTTTT
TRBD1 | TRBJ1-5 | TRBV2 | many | CASTRDSNSNQPQHF | TGTGCCAGCACCCGGGACAGCAATAGCAATCAGCCCCAGCATTTT
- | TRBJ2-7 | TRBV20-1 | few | CSARDTARSYEQYF | TGCAGTGCTAGAGATACGGCCAGATCCTACGAGCAGTACTTC
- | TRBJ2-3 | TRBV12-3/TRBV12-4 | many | CASSFPPGRNTDTQYF | TGTGCCAGCAGTTTTCCACCGGGACGGAACACAGATACGCAGTATTTT
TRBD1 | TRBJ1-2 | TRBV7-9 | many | CASSLTGAEGYGYTF | TGTGCCAGCAGCCTTACAGGGGCCGAGGGCTATGGCTACACCTTC
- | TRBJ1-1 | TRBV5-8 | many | CASSSTGYDNTEAFF | TGTGCCAGCAGCTCTACAGGGTACGATAACACTGAAGCTTTCTTT
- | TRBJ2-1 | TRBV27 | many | CASSPPFAGGNNEQFF | TGTGCCAGCAGTCCTCCCTTCGCAGGGGGGAACAATGAGCAGTTCTTC
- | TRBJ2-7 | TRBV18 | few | CASSPYRILRRESDEQYF | TGTGCCAGCTCACCATACCGCATTCTCCGCAGAGAATCGGACGAGCAGTACTTC
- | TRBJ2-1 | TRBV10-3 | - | CAISESGKVEWYSYNEQFF | TGTGCCATCAGTGAGTCGGGGAAGGTCGAATGGTACTCCTACAATGAGCAGTTCTTC
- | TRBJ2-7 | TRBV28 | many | CASSFSASYEQYF | TGTGCCAGCAGTTTCAGCGCCTCCTACGAGCAGTACTTC
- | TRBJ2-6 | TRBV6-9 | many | CASSYARGYGANVLTF | TGTGCCAGCAGTTACGCCAGGGGTTATGGGGCCAACGTCCTGACTTTC
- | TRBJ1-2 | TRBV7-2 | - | CASSSYEEVGYGYTF | TGTGCCAGCAGCTCCTACGAGGAGGTTGGCTATGGCTACACCTTC
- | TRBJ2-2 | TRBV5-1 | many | CASSFDTRGELFF | TGCGCCAGCAGCTTCGACACCCGCGGGGAGCTGTTTTTT
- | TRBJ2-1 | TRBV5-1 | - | CASSPDTEQFF | TGCGCCAGCAGCCCCGACACAGAGCAGTTCTTC
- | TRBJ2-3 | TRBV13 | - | CASSAARQSSTDTQYF | TGTGCCAGCAGCGCCGCCCGACAGTCCAGCACAGATACGCAGTATTTT
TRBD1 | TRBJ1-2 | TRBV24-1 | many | CATSDYRQGELGGYTF | TGTGCCACCAGTGATTATCGACAGGGGGAATTGGGTGGCTACACCTTC
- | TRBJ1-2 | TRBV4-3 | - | CASSQDRTRTNYGYTF | TGCGCCAGCAGCCAAGATAGGACAAGAACTAACTATGGCTACACCTTC
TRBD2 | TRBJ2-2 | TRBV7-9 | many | CASSPPTSGSNTGELFF | TGTGCCAGCAGCCCTCCTACTAGCGGGAGTAACACCGGGGAGCTGTTTTTT
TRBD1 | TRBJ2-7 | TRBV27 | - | CASSLSRTGEEQYF | TGTGCCAGCAGTTTATCGCGGACAGGGGAAGAGCAGTACTTC
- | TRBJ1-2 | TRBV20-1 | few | CSARGGSLNYGYTF | TGCAGTGCTAGAGGGGGGAGTTTGAACTATGGCTACACCTTC
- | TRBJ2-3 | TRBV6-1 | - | CASSESLVGRQYF | TGCGCCAGCAGTGAGTCGCTAGTCGGGAGACAGTATTTT
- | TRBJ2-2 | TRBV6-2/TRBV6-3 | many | CASSYLGPPGELFF | TGTGCCAGCAGTTACCTGGGACCACCGGGGGAGCTGTTTTTT
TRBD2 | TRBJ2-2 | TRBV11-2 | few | CASSSRSSGRSAGELFF | TGTGCCAGCAGCTCTCGATCTAGCGGGAGGTCTGCCGGGGAGCTGTTTTTT
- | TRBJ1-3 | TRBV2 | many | CTSSEDSGNTIYF | TGTACCAGCAGTGAGGACTCTGGAAACACCATATATTTT
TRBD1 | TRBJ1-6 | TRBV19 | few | CASSLVLDRVVYNSPLHF | TGTGCCAGTAGTCTCGTCTTGGACAGGGTAGTCTATAATTCACCCCTCCACTTT
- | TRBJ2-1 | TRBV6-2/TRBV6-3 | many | CASRSGVAGYFNEQFF | TGTGCCAGCAGGTCCGGGGTGGCGGGCTACTTCAATGAGCAGTTCTTC
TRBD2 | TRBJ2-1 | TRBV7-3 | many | CASSWGGGLAEQFF | TGTGCCAGCAGCTGGGGGGGAGGGCTTGCTGAGCAGTTCTTC
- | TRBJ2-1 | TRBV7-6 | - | CASSLAGWYNEQFF | TGTGCCAGCAGCTTAGCGGGGTGGTACAATGAGCAGTTCTTC
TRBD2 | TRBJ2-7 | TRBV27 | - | CATVAGVDEQYF | TGTGCCACGGTAGCGGGAGTGGACGAGCAGTACTTC
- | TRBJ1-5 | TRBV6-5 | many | CASSYDLGGNQPQHF | TGTGCCAGCAGTTACGATCTTGGTGGCAATCAGCCCCAGCATTTT
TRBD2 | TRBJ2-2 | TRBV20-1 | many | CSASGGEPANTGELFF | TGCAGTGCTTCCGGGGGGGAACCAGCGAACACCGGGGAGCTGTTTTTT